The rows below give T cell receptor beta chains drawn from one sample of a study of blood T cell repertoires in COVID-19. Using immunoSEQ multiplex PCR, the repertoire was profiled, and TCRdb retains in-frame clones only, with some absent. This sample has around 83,000 clones, with 75% to 90% found just once. The material sequenced was peripheral blood. These receptors originate from a man aged 50 to 60 with active or convalescent COVID-19. Each CDR3 is given with its conserved first and last residue. A D gene is named only where the DNA matches it firmly. Clone size is not always given. Where it is, it says once, few, many or a class for expanded clones.

J gene | V gene | clone size | D gene | CDR3 DNA | CDR3 protein
TRBJ2-4 | TRBV5-5 | . | . | TGTGCCAGCAGCCCATCCGGGTCCACGCCCAAAAACATTCAGTACTTC | CASSPSGSTPKNIQYF
TRBJ2-7 | TRBV9 | . | . | TGTGCCAGCAGCGTAGACCCCCCAGGGCAGGGGAACTACGAGCAGTACTTC | CASSVDPPGQGNYEQYF
TRBJ2-7 | TRBV4-1 | . | TRBD1 | TGCGCCAGCAGCCAAGGTGACAGGGCCTACGAGCAGTACTTC | CASSQGDRAYEQYF
TRBJ1-2 | TRBV5-1 | . | TRBD1 | TGCGCCAGCAGCTTGGGGGACAGGGAAGTTATTCTTTATGGCTACACCTTC | CASSLGDREVILYGYTF
TRBJ2-1 | TRBV27 | few | TRBD1 | TGTGCCAGCAGGCCCAGGACAGGGGGGAGCCACAATGAGCAGTTCTTC | CASRPRTGGSHNEQFF
TRBJ1-1 | TRBV5-1 | . | TRBD1 | TGCGCCAGCAGCAAAGGACAGGGGACTGAAGCTTTCTTT | CASSKGQGTEAFF
TRBJ2-7 | TRBV6-2/TRBV6-3 | . | . | TGTGCCAGCAGTTACTCCCCAGGATCAAGAACCTACGAGCAGTACTTC | CASSYSPGSRTYEQYF
TRBJ1-2 | TRBV19 | . | TRBD1 | TGTGCCAGTAGTATAGGAAGGGGGCCGTCGTTCCCTCACGGCTACACCTTC | CASSIGRGPSFPHGYTF
TRBJ2-7 | TRBV6-1 | . | . | TGTGCCAGCAGTGAAGCTGCGGGGCCCTACGAGCAGTACTTC | CASSEAAGPYEQYF
TRBJ2-1 | TRBV21-1 | . | . | TGTGCCAGCAGCAAGCACAGGGGTAGATCTTACAATGAGCAGTTCTTC | CASSKHRGRSYNEQFF
TRBJ1-1 | TRBV9 | . | TRBD1 | TGTGCCAGCAGCGACCCAGGGGGCACTGAAGCTTTCTTT | CASSDPGGTEAFF
TRBJ1-1 | TRBV18 | . | . | TGTGCCAGCTCAGCACTAGGGGACACTGAAGCTTTCTTT | CASSALGDTEAFF
TRBJ2-1 | TRBV6-5 | . | . | TGTGCCAGCAGTTACTGTATCGAGATTCCGTACAATGAGCAGTTCTTC | CASSYCIEIPYNEQFF
TRBJ2-1 | TRBV7-2 | . | . | TGTGCCAGCAGCTCACGGGGGTATAGTGAGCAGTTCTTC | CASSSRGYSEQFF
TRBJ2-2 | TRBV4-1 | once | TRBD1 | TGCGCCAGCAGCCAAGGGCCGGACAGGATCTACGGGGAGCTGTTTTTT | CASSQGPDRIYGELFF
TRBJ2-7 | TRBV5-4 | . | . | TGTGCCAGCAGCTTCCAGGGCGTCTACGAGCAGTACTTC | CASSFQGVYEQYF
TRBJ2-3 | TRBV7-2 | once | TRBD2 | TGTGCCAGCAGCTTCGAGCGGGGTGGGAATACGCAGTATTTT | CASSFERGGNTQYF
TRBJ1-5 | TRBV19 | . | . | TGTGCCAGTAGTATAGAGTTCACCCTGACAGAGAGCAATCAGCCCCAGCATTTT | CASSIEFTLTESNQPQHF
TRBJ2-6 | TRBV5-6 | . | TRBD2 | TGTGCCAGCAGGGAATACGGACTAGCGGGTCTCTCTGGGGCCAACGTCCTGACTTTC | CASREYGLAGLSGANVLTF
TRBJ2-2 | TRBV19 | . | TRBD1 | TGTGCCACCTCGAAACCGGGACAGGGGGCGGCCGGGGAGCTGTTTTTT | CATSKPGQGAAGELFF
TRBJ1-2 | TRBV6-6 | . | . | TGTGCCAGCAGTGAGGGGGACTATGGCTACACCTTC | CASSEGDYGYTF
TRBJ1-4 | TRBV10-3 | . | TRBD1 | TGTGCCACCGCAGGGGGCGTGAATGAAAAACTGTTTTTT | CATAGGVNEKLFF
TRBJ2-2 | TRBV5-4 | few | TRBD2 | TGTGCCAGCACTGGGGGCCCTAGCGGGAGCACCGGGGAGCTGTTTTTT | CASTGGPSGSTGELFF
TRBJ2-7 | TRBV25-1 | few | TRBD1 | TGTGCCAGCAGTGACTTACTGGCAGGGGGCATCGGTGAGCAGTACTTC | CASSDLLAGGIGEQYF
TRBJ2-3 | TRBV7-6 | once | TRBD2 | TGTGCCAGCAGCTTAGCGGGGGGGTACACAGATACGCAGTATTTT | CASSLAGGYTDTQYF
TRBJ1-5 | TRBV18 | . | TRBD1 | TGTGCCAGCTCAGACGGACAGGGTAGGGGCAATCAGCCCCAGCATTTT | CASSDGQGRGNQPQHF
TRBJ1-1 | TRBV29-1 | few | . | TGCAGCGTTGAAGGGCAGATGAACACTGAAGCTTTCTTT | CSVEGQMNTEAFF
TRBJ1-2 | TRBV6-6 | . | . | TGTGCCAGCAGTTCTCCAACGGACTATGGCTACACCTTC | CASSSPTDYGYTF
TRBJ1-1 | TRBV5-1 | . | . | TGCGCCAGCAGCTCCTCGTCGGGGTTCGTGAACACTGAAGCTTTCTTT | CASSSSSGFVNTEAFF
TRBJ2-1 | TRBV19 | . | . | TGTGCCAGTAGGAGCGGACTATACAATGAGCAGTTCTTC | CASRSGLYNEQFF
TRBJ2-3 | TRBV7-2 | . | TRBD2 | TGTGCCAGCAGCTCCCGAGGACTAGCGGGGTATGATACGCAGTATTTT | CASSSRGLAGYDTQYF
TRBJ2-5 | TRBV6-6 | . | . | TGTGCCAGCAGTTACCTGGAGACCCAGTACTTC | CASSYLETQYF
TRBJ2-7 | TRBV28 | . | TRBD1 | TGTGCCAGCAGCGGACGCGACAGGGGTGGTTTATACGAGCAGTACTTC | CASSGRDRGGLYEQYF
TRBJ2-1 | TRBV9 | . | . | TGTGCCAGCAGCGTGGCATTCGGCGGTTACAATGAGCAGTTCTTC | CASSVAFGGYNEQFF
TRBJ2-5 | TRBV19 | . | . | TGTGCCAGTAGTATAGGGGGCCGGCCGGCCGTGGCCCAGTACTTC | CASSIGGRPAVAQYF
TRBJ1-1 | TRBV10-3 | . | . | TGTGCCATCAGAACAGCTGAAGCTTTCTTT | CAIRTAEAFF
TRBJ2-4 | TRBV6-1 | . | . | TGTGCCAGCAGTGAACAGGGATCATTTTTTGGTCGAGAGATAGCCAAAAACATTCAGTACTTC | CASSEQGSFFGREIAKNIQYF
TRBJ1-1 | TRBV18 | . | TRBD1 | TGTGCCAGCTCACCTTTCTTACAGGGGAATTACACTGAAGCTTTCTTT | CASSPFLQGNYTEAFF
TRBJ2-5 | TRBV18 | . | . | TGTGCCAGCCTACAGGTTCACGAGACCCAGTACTTC | CASLQVHETQYF
TRBJ1-2 | TRBV29-1 | . | . | TGCAGCGTTGAGCAGGGTGAGGGCTACACCTTC | CSVEQGEGYTF
TRBJ1-4 | TRBV7-2 | few | . | TGTGCCAGCAGCTTAGCGCCGGGGGTCGGAGAAAAACTGTTTTTT | CASSLAPGVGEKLFF